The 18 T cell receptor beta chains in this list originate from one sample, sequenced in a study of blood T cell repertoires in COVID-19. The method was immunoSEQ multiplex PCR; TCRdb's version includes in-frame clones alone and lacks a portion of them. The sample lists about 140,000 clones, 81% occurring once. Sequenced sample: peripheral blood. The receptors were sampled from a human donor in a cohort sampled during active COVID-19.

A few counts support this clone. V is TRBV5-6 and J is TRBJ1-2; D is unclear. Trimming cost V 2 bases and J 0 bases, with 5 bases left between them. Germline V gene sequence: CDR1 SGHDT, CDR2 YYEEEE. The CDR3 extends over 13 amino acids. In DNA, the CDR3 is TGTGCCAGCAGCTTTACAGCTAACTATGGCTACACCTTC. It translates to CASSFTANYGYTF.

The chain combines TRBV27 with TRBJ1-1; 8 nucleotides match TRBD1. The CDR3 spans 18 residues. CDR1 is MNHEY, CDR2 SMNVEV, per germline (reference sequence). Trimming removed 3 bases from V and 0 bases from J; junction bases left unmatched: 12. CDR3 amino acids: CASSFRTGGDLMNTEAFF. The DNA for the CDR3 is TGTGCCAGCAGTTTTCGTACAGGGGGGGATCTCATGAACACTGAAGCTTTCTTT.

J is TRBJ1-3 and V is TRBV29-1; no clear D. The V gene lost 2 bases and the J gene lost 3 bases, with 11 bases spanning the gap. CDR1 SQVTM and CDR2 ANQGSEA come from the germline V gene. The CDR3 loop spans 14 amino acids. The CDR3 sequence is CSVERNGVGNTIYF. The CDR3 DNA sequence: TGCAGCGTTGAACGAAACGGAGTTGGAAACACCATATATTTT.

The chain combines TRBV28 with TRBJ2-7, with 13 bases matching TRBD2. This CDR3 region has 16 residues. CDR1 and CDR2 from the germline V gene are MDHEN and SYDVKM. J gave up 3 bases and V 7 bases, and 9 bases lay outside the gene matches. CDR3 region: CASKGGTSGKLYEQYF. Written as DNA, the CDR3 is TGTGCCAGCAAGGGGGGGACTAGCGGGAAGCTCTACGAGCAGTACTTC.

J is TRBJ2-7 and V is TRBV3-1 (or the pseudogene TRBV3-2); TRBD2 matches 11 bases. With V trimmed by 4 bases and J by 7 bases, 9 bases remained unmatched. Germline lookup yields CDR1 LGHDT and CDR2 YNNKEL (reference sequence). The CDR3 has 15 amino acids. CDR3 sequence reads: CASSPQLAGAGEQYF. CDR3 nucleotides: TGTGCCAGCAGCCCACAACTAGCGGGAGCTGGTGAGCAGTACTTC.

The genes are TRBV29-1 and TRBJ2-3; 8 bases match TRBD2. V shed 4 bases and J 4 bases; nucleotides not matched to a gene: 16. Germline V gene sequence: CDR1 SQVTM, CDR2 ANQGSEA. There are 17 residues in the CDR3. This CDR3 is CSVVGPIGAGGADTQYF. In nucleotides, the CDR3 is TGCAGCGTTGTTGGCCCTATAGGGGCGGGAGGAGCAGATACGCAGTATTTT.

The CDR3 spells CASSPGTGNEKLFF. CDR3 nucleotides: TGCGCCAGCAGCCCCGGGACAGGCAATGAAAAACTGTTTTTT. This chain uses TRBV5-1 with TRBJ1-4; the match to TRBD1 covers 8 bases. Looked up from germline, CDR1 is SGHRS and CDR2 is YFSETQ. V trimming: 4 bases; J trimming: 5 bases; junction bases outside the gene matches: 4. The CDR3 is made up of 14 amino acids.

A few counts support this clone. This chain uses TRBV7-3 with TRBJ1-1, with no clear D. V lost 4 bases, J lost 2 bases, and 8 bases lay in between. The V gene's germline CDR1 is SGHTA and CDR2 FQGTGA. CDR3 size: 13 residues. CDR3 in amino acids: CASSSTGNTEAFF. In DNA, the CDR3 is TGTGCCAGCAGCTCGACGGGAAACACTGAAGCTTTCTTT.

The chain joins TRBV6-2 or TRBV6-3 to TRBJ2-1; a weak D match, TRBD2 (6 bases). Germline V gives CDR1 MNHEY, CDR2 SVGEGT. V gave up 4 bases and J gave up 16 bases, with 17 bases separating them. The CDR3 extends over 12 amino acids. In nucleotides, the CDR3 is TGTGCCAGCAGTTTCCGGAGGGCCGCTGGTTTCTTC. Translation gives CASSFRRAAGFF.

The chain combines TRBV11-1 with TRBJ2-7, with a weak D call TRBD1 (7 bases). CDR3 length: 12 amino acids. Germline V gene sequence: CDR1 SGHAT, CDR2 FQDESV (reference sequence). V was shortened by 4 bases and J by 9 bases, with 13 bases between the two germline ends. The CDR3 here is CASSSPGGWQYF. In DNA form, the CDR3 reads TGTGCCAGCAGCTCCCCAGGGGGGTGGCAGTACTTC.

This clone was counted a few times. The CDR3 reads CASSFDLAREQYF. DNA for the CDR3: TGTGCCAGCAGCTTCGACCTAGCACGGGAGCAGTACTTC. The chain is built from TRBV7-8 and TRBJ2-7, with TRBD2 as a possible D gene (5 bases). The CDR3 covers 13 residues. Germline assignment: CDR1 SGHVS and CDR2 FQNEAQ. With 3 bases removed from V and 7 bases from J, the gap between germline ends came to 13 bases.

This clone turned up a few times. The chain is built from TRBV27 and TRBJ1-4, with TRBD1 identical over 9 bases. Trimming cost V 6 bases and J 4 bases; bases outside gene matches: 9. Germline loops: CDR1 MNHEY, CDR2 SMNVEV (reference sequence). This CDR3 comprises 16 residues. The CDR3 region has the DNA TGTGCCAGCAGGTGGGGACAGGGCTCTTTTAATGAAAAACTGTTTTTT. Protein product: CASRWGQGSFNEKLFF.

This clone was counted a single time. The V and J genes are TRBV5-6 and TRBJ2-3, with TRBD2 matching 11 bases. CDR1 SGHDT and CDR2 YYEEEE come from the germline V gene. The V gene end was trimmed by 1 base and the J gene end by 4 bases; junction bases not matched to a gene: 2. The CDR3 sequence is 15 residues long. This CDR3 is CASSLTSGSSDTQYF. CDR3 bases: TGTGCCAGCAGCTTGACTAGCGGGAGTTCAGATACGCAGTATTTT.

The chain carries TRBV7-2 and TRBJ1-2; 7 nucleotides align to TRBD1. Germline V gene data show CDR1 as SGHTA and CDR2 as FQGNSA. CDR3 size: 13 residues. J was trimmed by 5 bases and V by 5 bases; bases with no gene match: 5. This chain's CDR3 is CASSRDSSYGYTF. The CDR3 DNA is TGTGCCAGCAGCCGGGACAGCTCTTATGGCTACACCTTC.

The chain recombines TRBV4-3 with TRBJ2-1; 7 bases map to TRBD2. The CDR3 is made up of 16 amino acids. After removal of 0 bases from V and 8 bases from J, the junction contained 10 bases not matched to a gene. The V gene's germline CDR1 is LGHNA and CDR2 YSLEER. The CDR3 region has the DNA TGCGCCAGCAGCCAAGAAGGACTAGGTCTGGCCGATGAGCAGTTCTTC. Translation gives CASSQEGLGLADEQFF.

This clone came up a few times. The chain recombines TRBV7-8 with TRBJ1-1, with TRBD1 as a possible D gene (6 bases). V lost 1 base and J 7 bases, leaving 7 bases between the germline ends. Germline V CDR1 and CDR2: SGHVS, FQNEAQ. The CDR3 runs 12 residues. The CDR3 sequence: CASSLGDIEAFF. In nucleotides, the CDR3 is TGTGCCAGCAGCTTAGGGGACATTGAAGCTTTCTTT. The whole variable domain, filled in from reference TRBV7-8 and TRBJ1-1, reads GAGVSQSPRYKVAKRGQDVALRCDPISGHVSLFWYQQALGQGPEFLTYFQNEAQLDKSGLPSDRFFAERPEGSVSTLKIQRTQQEDSAVYLCASSLGDIEAFFGQGTRLTVV.

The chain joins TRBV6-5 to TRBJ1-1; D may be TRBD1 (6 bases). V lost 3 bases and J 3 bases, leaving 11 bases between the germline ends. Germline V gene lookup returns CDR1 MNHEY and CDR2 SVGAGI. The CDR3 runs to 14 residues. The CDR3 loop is CASSYVAGDTEAFF. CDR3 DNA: TGTGCCAGCAGTTATGTGGCAGGGGACACTGAAGCTTTCTTT.

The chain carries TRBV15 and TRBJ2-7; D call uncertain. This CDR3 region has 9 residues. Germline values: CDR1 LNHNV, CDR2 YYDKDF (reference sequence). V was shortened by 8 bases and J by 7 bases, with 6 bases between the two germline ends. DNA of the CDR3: TGTGCCACCCTGGAGGAGCAGTACTTC. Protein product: CATLEEQYF.